These 15 T cell receptor beta chains came from one sample sequenced in a study of T cell responses to AZD1222 COVID-19 vaccine. Profiled with immunoSEQ multiplex PCR; TCRdb holds only in-frame clones, not every one. The table has approximately 140,000 clones, more than 80% seen once. The sample was peripheral blood, taken on day 0 of MenACWY control vaccination. All receptors derive from an adult in good health.

The J gene is TRBJ2-3, the V gene TRBV25-1; perhaps TRBD2 as D (5 bases). V lost 7 bases and J 0 bases, leaving 17 bases between the germline ends. This CDR3 has 16 amino acids. CDR1 is MGHDK and CDR2 is SYGVNS in the germline V gene. CDR3 DNA: TGTGCCAGCAATCCCGCCCTCGGGGTCAGCACAGATACGCAGTATTTT. Its protein is CASNPALGVSTDTQYF.

As DNA, the CDR3 is TGCGCCAGCAGCTTGGGGGCAGGGGACTACGAGCAGTACTTC. Translated, it gives CASSLGAGDYEQYF. The chain has TRBV5-1 and TRBJ2-7; a weak D match, TRBD1 (6 bases). The CDR3 extends over 14 amino acids. Trimming took off 0 bases at V and 3 bases at J, with 10 bases between the two ends. CDR1 is SGHRS, CDR2 YFSETQ, per germline.

The V gene is TRBV7-9, the J gene TRBJ1-4; D is possibly TRBD1 (5 bases). Germline V gene sequence: CDR1 SEHNR, CDR2 FQNEAQ (reference sequence). The length of the CDR3 is 13 residues. V gave up 6 bases and J gave up 8 bases, with 13 bases separating them. CDR3 in amino acids: CASRRTSYEKLFF. In DNA, the CDR3 is TGTGCCAGCAGGCGGACAAGTTACGAAAAACTGTTTTTT.

This clone appeared a few times. The CDR3 region has the DNA TGTGCCAGTAGTGCGACTAGGTGGGGGGGCGGTGGCAATCAGCCCCAGCATTTT. It is translated as CASSATRWGGGGNQPQHF. This chain uses TRBV19 with TRBJ1-5, with D maybe TRBD1 (6 bases). Germline V gene data show CDR1 as LNHDA and CDR2 as SQIVND (reference sequence). The CDR3 covers 18 residues. V lost 5 bases and J 2 bases, leaving 22 bases between the germline ends.

The rearrangement uses TRBV6-5 and TRBJ1-4; D might be TRBD1 (5 bases). V lost 11 bases and J lost 8, with 12 bases in between. The CDR3 has 11 amino acids. Looked up from germline, CDR1 is MNHEY and CDR2 is SVGAGI. CDR3 DNA sequence: TGTGCCGCGGGGCGGACGGAAAAACTGTTTTTT. Its protein product is CAAGRTEKLFF.

This clone was counted once. The chain is built from TRBV14 and TRBJ2-1; D might be TRBD1 (5 bases). Looked up from germline, CDR1 is SGHDN and CDR2 is FVKESK. The CDR3 is made up of 16 amino acids. V was pared by 3 bases and J by 0 bases, with 12 bases between. The CDR3 DNA reads TGTGCCAGCAGCCAGACTCAGGGAAGCTCCTACAATGAGCAGTTCTTC. Translated, it gives CASSQTQGSSYNEQFF.

The V call is TRBV9, the J call TRBJ1-1; D remains ambiguous. V lost 4 bases to trimming and J lost 3 bases, with 10 bases between them. CDR1 SGDLS and CDR2 YYNGEE come from the germline V gene. The CDR3 is 13 residues long. The CDR3 DNA is TGTGCCAGCAGCCTATCCCTACACACTGAAGCTTTCTTT. Residues: CASSLSLHTEAFF. The full variable domain, in which reference TRBV9 and TRBJ1-1 provide the parts outside the CDR3, is DSGVTQTPKHLITATGQRVTLRCSPRSGDLSVYWYQQSLDQGLQFLIQYYNGEERAKGNILERFSAQQFPDLHSELNLSSLELGDSALYFCASSLSLHTEAFFGQGTRLTVV.

This chain connects TRBV19 to TRBJ2-7; 8 nucleotides align to TRBD1. The germline V gene encodes CDR1 LNHDA and CDR2 SQIVND (reference sequence). This CDR3 has 15 amino acids. After removal of 7 bases from V and 2 bases from J, the junction contained 10 bases not matched to a gene. CDR3 in DNA: TGTGCCAGTACCCCCTCGGGGACAGGAACCTACGAGCAGTACTTC. Encoded protein: CASTPSGTGTYEQYF.

The rearrangement joins TRBV10-2 to TRBJ2-1, with no clear D. Germline V gene sequence: CDR1 WSHSY, CDR2 SAAADI. The CDR3 spans 13 residues. The V end lost 10 bases, the J end lost 4 bases, and 14 bases lay between the germline ends. The CDR3 region has the DNA TGCGCCACAAATAACGTACCTTACAATGAGCAGTTCTTC. Amino acids: CATNNVPYNEQFF.

The chain employs TRBV24-1 and TRBJ1-5; D unresolved. Germline assignment: CDR1 KGHDR and CDR2 SFDVKD. Trimming took off 1 base at V and 1 base at J, with 13 bases between the two ends. The length of the CDR3 is 17 residues. CDR3 region: CATSDLQGTYSNQPQHF. In DNA form, the CDR3 reads TGTGCCACCAGTGATTTACAAGGAACGTACAGCAATCAGCCCCAGCATTTT.

Of note for this clone: A junction end diverges from the germline sequence, so it may reflect a read error. The chain has TRBV5-1 and TRBJ1-2; 9 positions agree with TRBD1. The CDR3 is made up of 14 amino acids. Germline CDR1 reads SGHRS; CDR2 reads YFSETQ. The CDR3 loop is CASSLGQGELPLYF. The CDR3 bases are TGCGCCAGCAGCTTGGGACAGGGGGAATTACCTCTGTATTTC.

The V gene is TRBV19, the J gene TRBJ2-7; TRBD2 is a possible D gene (6 bases). Germline V gene data show CDR1 as LNHDA and CDR2 as SQIVND (reference sequence). The CDR3 runs to 12 residues. V gave up 5 bases and J gave up 7 bases, with 12 bases separating them. The CDR3 nucleotides read TGTGCCAGTAGTGGGGGGAGCCGGGAGCAGTACTTC. As protein: CASSGGSREQYF.

The chain couples TRBV18 to TRBJ1-1; a weak D match, TRBD1 (5 bases). Germline-derived CDR1 and CDR2 are KGHSH and LQKENI. V was pared by 0 bases and J by 1 base, with 18 bases between. This CDR3 has 18 residues. CDR3 region: CASSPPIRPLGGNTEAFF. The CDR3 DNA reads TGTGCCAGCTCACCACCGATTAGACCACTGGGGGGGAACACTGAAGCTTTCTTT.

This clone has just one count. The CDR3 sequence: CASSVGQGVRQPQHF. The CDR3 bases are TGTGCCAGCAGCGTAGGGCAGGGGGTTCGGCAGCCCCAGCATTTT. J is TRBJ1-5 and V is TRBV9; 7 nucleotides align to TRBD1. J was trimmed by 7 bases and V by 0 bases; bases with no gene match: 7. The CDR3 spans 15 residues. Germline CDR1 reads SGDLS; CDR2 reads YYNGEE.

The chain uses TRBV12-3 or TRBV12-4 and TRBJ1-3, with D hard to call. The CDR3 length is 13 residues. V lost 6 bases and J 1 base, leaving 7 bases between the germline ends. This chain's CDR3 is CASSWGSGNTIYF. CDR3 DNA: TGTGCCAGCAGCTGGGGATCTGGAAACACCATATATTTT.